This T cell receptor (beta chain) emerged from a study of immune evolution from preneoplasia to lung adenocarcinoma. Overall study context: HLA loss of heterozygosity: around 6.5% AIS, approximately 15% MIA, about 31% ADC, none AAH. Study-level findings and limits: Top clone frequencies peaked in normal lung, apparently declining through invasive adenocarcinoma.

Per germline, CDR1 SGHVS and CDR2 FQNEAQ. CDR3 length equals 14 residues. V lost 1 base to trimming and J lost 4 bases, with 8 bases between them. As for this clone: Its target is unknown.

Assay used: immunoSEQ multiplex PCR; TCRdb lists only in-frame clones, some missing. Among several thousand clones listed, around four fifths were seen once. The chain recombines TRBV7-8 with TRBJ1-5; unclear D gene. This TCR was sampled from a donor of 70 years or more with lung adenocarcinoma. Sequencing was carried out using FFPE minimally invasive lung adenocarcinoma tissue. Here the CDR3 reads CASSLGKGNQPQHF. DNA for the CDR3: TGTGCCAGCAGCTTAGGGAAAGGGAATCAGCCCCAGCATTTT.